This TCR beta chain was sequenced in a study of monozygotic twins with inflammatory bowel disease. Points from the study as a whole: IBD patients displayed reduced TCRbeta diversity (inverse Simpson) when set against healthy co-twins. Relative clonotype sharing with others was diminished in IBD patients versus healthy twins, particularly with disease activity.

On this clonotype itself: Its antigen remains unidentified.

UMIs bearing a 6-nucleotide sample barcode were added through template switching. TCRdb processed the 5' RACE reads again and assigns one entry to each CDR3 protein, with no DNA. Its clone listing holds 330,000 or so distinct CDR3 sequences. Germline V gene sequence: CDR1 DFQATT, CDR2 SNEGSKA (reference sequence). The CDR3 has 20 amino acids. This clonotype was sampled from a human donor with ulcerative colitis or Crohn's disease, or a healthy co-twin of an affected twin (not recorded which). The material sequenced was blood. The rearrangement uses TRBV20-1 and TRBJ2-3; TCRdb names TRBD2, which stays unverified in the absence of DNA. CDR3 residues: CSASAVTTSGRSASTDTQYF.